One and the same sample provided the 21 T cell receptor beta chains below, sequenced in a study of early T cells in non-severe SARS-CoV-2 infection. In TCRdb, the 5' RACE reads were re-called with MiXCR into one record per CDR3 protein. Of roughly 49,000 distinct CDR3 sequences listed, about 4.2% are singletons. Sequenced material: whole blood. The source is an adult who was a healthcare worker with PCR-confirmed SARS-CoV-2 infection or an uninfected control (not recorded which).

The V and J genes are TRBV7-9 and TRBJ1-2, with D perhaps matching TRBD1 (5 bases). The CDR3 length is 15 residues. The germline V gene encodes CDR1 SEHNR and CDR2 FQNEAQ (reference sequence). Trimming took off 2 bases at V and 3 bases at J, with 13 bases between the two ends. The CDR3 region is CASSLLGPEDYGYTF. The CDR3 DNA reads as TGTGCCAGCAGCTTACTGGGACCAGAGGACTATGGCTACACCTTC.

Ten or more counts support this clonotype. The CDR3 protein is CATSSQLGSNQPQHF. In DNA, the CDR3 is TGTGCCACCAGCAGTCAACTCGGTAGCAATCAGCCCCAGCATTTT. The chain carries TRBV15 and TRBJ1-5; D unresolved. V was pared by 3 bases and J by 0 bases, with 9 bases between. Looked up from germline, CDR1 is LNHNV and CDR2 is YYDKDF (reference sequence). The CDR3 contains 15 residues.

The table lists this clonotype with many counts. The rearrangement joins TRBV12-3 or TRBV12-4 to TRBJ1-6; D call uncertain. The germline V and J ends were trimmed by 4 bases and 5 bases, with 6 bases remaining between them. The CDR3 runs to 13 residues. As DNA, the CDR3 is TGTGCCAGCAGTTACCAAAATAATTCACCCCTCCACTTT. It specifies CASSYQNNSPLHF.

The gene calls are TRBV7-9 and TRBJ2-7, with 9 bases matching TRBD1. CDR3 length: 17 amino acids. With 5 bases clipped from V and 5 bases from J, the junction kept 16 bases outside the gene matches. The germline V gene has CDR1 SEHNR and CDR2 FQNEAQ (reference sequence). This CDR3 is CASSAFLGQGPSHEQYF. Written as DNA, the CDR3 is TGTGCCAGCAGCGCGTTCCTAGGACAGGGGCCGTCCCACGAGCAGTACTTC.

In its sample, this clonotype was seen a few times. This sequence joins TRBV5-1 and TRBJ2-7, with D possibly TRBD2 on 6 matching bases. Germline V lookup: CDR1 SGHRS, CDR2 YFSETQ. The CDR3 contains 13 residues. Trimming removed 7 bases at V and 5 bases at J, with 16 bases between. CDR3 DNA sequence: TGCGCCAGCGGTAAGGCGGGGTTTGACGAGCAGTACTTC. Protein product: CASGKAGFDEQYF.

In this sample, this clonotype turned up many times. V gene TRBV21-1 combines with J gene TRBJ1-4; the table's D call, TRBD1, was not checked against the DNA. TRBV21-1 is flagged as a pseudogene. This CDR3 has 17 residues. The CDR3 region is CASSKVGQGVTNEKLFF. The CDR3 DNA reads TGTGCCAGCAGCAAAGTGGGACAGGGCGTCACTAATGAAAAACTGTTTTTT.

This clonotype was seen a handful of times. CDR3 DNA: TGTGCCAGCAGCGCTACTACACAGGGCATTCAGTACTTC. It codes for CASSATTQGIQYF. This chain links TRBV11-3 with TRBJ2-4, with D possibly being TRBD1 (6 bases). The germline CDR1 and CDR2 sequences are SGHNT and YENEEA. The CDR3 has 13 amino acids. Trimming removed 5 bases from V and 9 bases from J, with 14 bases in between.

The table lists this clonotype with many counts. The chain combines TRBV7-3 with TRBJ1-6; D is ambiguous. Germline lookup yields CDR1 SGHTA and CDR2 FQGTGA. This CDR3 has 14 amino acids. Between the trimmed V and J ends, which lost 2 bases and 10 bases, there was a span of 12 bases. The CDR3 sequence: CASSLGDRSSPLHF. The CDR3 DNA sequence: TGTGCCAGCAGCTTAGGGGATCGTTCATCACCCCTCCACTTT.

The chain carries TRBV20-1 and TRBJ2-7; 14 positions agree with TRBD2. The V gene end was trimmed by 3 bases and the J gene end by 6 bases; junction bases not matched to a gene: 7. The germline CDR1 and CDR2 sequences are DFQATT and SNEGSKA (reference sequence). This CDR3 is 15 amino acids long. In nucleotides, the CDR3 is TGCAGTGCTAGGGGGGGACTAGCGGGAGTAAGCGAGCAGTACTTC. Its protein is CSARGGLAGVSEQYF.

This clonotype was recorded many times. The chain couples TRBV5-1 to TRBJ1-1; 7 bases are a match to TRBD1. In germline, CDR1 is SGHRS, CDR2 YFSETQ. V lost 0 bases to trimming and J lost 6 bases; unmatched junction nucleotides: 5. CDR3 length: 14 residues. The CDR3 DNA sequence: TGCGCCAGCAGCTTGGGACAGGGTCCTGCTGAAGCTTTCTTT. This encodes CASSLGQGPAEAFF. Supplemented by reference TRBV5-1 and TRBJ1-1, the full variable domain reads KAGVTQTPRYLIKTRGQQVTLSCSPISGHRSVSWYQQTPGQGLQFLFEYFSETQRNKGNFPGRFSGRQFSNSRSEMNVSTLELGDSALYLCASSLGQGPAEAFFGQGTRLTVV.

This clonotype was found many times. The DNA of the CDR3 is TGTGCCAGCCGAGGAGACCACTCCTATAATTCACCCCTCCACTTT. Its translation is CASRGDHSYNSPLHF. The V gene is TRBV19, the J gene TRBJ1-6; D gene unclear. Trimming pared 9 bases from V and 0 bases from J, leaving 12 bases between. The germline gives CDR1 LNHDA, CDR2 SQIVND (reference sequence). This CDR3 is 15 amino acids long.

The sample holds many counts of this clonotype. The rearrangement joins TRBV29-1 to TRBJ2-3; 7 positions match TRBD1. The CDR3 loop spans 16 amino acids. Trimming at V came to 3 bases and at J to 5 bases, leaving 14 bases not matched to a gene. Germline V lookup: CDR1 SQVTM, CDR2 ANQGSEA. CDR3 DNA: TGCAGCGTTGAGACCGGACAGGCCCCCCGTGGAGATACGCAGTATTTT. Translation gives CSVETGQAPRGDTQYF.

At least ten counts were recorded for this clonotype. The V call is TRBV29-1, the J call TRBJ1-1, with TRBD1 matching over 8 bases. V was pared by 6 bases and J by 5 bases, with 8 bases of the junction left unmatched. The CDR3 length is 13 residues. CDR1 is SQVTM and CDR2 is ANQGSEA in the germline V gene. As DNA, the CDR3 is TGCAGCGTGACAGAGACAGGGGCTACTGAAGCTTTCTTT. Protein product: CSVTETGATEAFF.

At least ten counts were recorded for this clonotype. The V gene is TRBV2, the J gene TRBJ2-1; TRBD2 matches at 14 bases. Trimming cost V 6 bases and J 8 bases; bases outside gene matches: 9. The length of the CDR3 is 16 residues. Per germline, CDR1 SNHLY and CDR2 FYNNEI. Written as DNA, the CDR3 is TGTGCCAGCAGGGCAGGGACTAGCGGGAGTTTCTATGAGCAGTTCTTC. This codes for CASRAGTSGSFYEQFF.

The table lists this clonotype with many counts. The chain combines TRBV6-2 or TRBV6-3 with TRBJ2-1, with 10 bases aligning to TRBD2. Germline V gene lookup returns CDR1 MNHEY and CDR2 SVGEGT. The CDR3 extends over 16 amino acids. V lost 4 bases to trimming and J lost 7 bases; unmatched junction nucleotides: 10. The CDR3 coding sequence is TGTGCCAGCAGTTCGCTAGCGGGAGCTCCGGGGAATGAGCAGTTCTTC. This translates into CASSSLAGAPGNEQFF.

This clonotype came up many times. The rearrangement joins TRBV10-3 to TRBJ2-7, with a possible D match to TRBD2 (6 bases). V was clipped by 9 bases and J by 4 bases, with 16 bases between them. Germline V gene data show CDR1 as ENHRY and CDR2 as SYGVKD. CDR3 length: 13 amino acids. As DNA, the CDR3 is TGTGCCATGGGAGGAGGGGCCATTTACGAGCAGTACTTC. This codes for CAMGGGAIYEQYF.

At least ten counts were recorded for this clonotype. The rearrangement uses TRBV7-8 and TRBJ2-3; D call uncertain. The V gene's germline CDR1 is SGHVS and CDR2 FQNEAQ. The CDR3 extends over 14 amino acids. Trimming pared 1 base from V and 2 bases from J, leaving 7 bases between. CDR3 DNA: TGTGCCAGCAGCTTAGATGTCTCCACAGATACGCAGTATTTT. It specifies CASSLDVSTDTQYF.

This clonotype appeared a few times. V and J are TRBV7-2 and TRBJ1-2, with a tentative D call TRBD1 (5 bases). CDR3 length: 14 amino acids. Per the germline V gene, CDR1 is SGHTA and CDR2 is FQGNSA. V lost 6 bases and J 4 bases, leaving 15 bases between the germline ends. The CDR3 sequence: CASSSQTGPYGYTF. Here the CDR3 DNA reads TGTGCCAGCAGTTCCCAAACAGGCCCCTATGGCTACACCTTC.

This chain's CDR3 is CSARFPPPSLAEQYF. As DNA, the CDR3 is TGCAGTGCTAGATTTCCACCCCCGAGCCTTGCCGAGCAGTACTTC. The chain joins TRBV20-1 to TRBJ2-7; D gene ambiguous. Trimming removed 2 bases from V and 6 bases from J, with 20 bases in between. Germline CDR1 DFQATT, CDR2 SNEGSKA (reference sequence). The CDR3 is 15 amino acids.

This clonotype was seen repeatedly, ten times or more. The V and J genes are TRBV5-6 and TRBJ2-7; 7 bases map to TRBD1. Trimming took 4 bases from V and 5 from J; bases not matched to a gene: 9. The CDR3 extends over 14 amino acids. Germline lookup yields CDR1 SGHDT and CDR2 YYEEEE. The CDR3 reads CASSRIDRAHEQYF. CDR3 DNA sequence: TGTGCCAGCAGCCGCATTGACAGGGCCCACGAGCAGTACTTC.

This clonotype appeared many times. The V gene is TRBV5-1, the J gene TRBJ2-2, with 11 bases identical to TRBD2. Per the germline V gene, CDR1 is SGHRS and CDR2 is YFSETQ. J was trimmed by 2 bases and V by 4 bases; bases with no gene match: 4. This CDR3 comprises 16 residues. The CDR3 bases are TGCGCCAGCAGCCCTAGCGGGGGGATTAACACCGGGGAGCTGTTTTTT. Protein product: CASSPSGGINTGELFF.